This T cell receptor (beta chain) was identified in a study of blood T cell repertoires in COVID-19. Sequencing used immunoSEQ multiplex PCR; TCRdb keeps in-frame clones, though not all of them. The sample lists approximately 390,000 clones; 88% were seen once. CDR1 is MNHEY and CDR2 is SVGAGI in the germline V gene. The CDR3 length is 14 residues. The germline V and J ends were trimmed by 5 bases and 4 bases, with 12 bases remaining between them. The receptor comes from a woman aged 40 to 55 with acute COVID-19. The sequencing sample was made of PBMCs or T cells enriched from blood (not recorded which). V is TRBV6-5 and J is TRBJ1-5, with D perhaps matching TRBD1 (5 bases). CDR3 sequence (DNA): TGTGCCAGCAGTCAACGACAGACGAATCAGCCCCAGCATTTT. This gives the protein CASSQRQTNQPQHF.